These 8 T cell receptor beta chains originate from one sample sequenced in a study of blood T cell repertoires in COVID-19. Generated by immunoSEQ multiplex PCR, the TCRdb table keeps only in-frame clones and is missing some. The sample holds roughly 250,000 clones, 81% seen once. Input material: peripheral blood. The receptors shown here come from a woman aged 60-75 years with active or convalescent COVID-19.

The chain links TRBV19 to TRBJ1-3; TRBD1 is a possible D gene (6 bases). From germline, CDR1 is LNHDA and CDR2 SQIVND (reference sequence). The V end was cut by 6 bases, the J end by 11 bases, with 20 bases between. CDR3 length: 14 amino acids. Here the CDR3 reads CASRPDRPSDPIYF. Written as DNA, the CDR3 is TGTGCCAGTAGGCCCGACAGGCCCTCAGACCCCATATATTTT.

The chain couples TRBV11-2 to TRBJ1-1, with no clear D. Germline assignment: CDR1 SGHAT and CDR2 FQNNGV. The V and J ends lost 5 bases and 5 bases respectively, with 18 bases between them. This CDR3 has 15 amino acids. The CDR3 spells CASSPRGGLETEAFF. The CDR3 nucleotides are TGTGCCAGCAGCCCCCGGGGAGGGTTGGAGACTGAAGCTTTCTTT.

The chain combines TRBV19 with TRBJ1-6; 8 bases fit TRBD1. The CDR3 runs 17 residues. Trimming removed 5 bases from V and 2 bases from J; junction bases left unmatched: 8. CDR1 is LNHDA and CDR2 is SQIVND in the germline V gene (reference sequence). CDR3 sequence reads: CASSFADRGAYNSPLHF. CDR3 nucleotides: TGTGCCAGTAGTTTCGCCGACAGGGGCGCCTATAATTCACCCCTCCACTTT.

This clone was detected only once. The V call is TRBV6-5, the J call TRBJ1-5; TRBD1 matches at 7 bases. The V gene's germline CDR1 is MNHEY and CDR2 SVGAGI. V gave up 7 bases and J gave up 1 base; unmatched junction bases: 7. The CDR3 contains 15 residues. The CDR3: CASKLQGRSNQPQHF. CDR3 DNA sequence: TGTGCCAGCAAGCTACAGGGGAGGAGCAATCAGCCCCAGCATTTT.

The chain combines TRBV25-1 with TRBJ1-3; D not resolved. CDR1 MGHDK and CDR2 SYGVNS come from the germline V gene. Deletions cut 3 bases from V and 9 bases from J, with 6 bases between. CDR3 size: 11 residues. Here the CDR3 DNA reads TGTGCCAGCAGTGACGCGGGCACCATATATTTT. Residues: CASSDAGTIYF.

This clone has a handful of counts. The genes are TRBV14 and TRBJ1-2; 11 positions match TRBD1. This CDR3 is built from 14 residues. V dropped 3 bases and J dropped 7; count of bases not matched to a gene: 4. Germline CDR1 and CDR2: SGHDN and FVKESK. For the CDR3, the DNA is TGTGCCAGCAGCCATCGGACAGGGGGCGGTGGCTACACCTTC. Amino acids: CASSHRTGGGGYTF.

J is TRBJ1-6 and V is TRBV28, with D possibly TRBD1 on 5 matching bases. The CDR3 is 13 amino acids. The germline CDR1 and CDR2 sequences are MDHEN and SYDVKM. The germline V and J ends were trimmed by 5 bases and 7 bases, with 9 bases remaining between them. CDR3 in DNA: TGTGCCAGCAGTCCCCCAGGGAATTCACCCCTCCACTTT. Residues: CASSPPGNSPLHF.

The J gene is TRBJ1-1, the V gene TRBV3-1 (or the pseudogene TRBV3-2); perhaps TRBD1 as D (6 bases). The CDR3 length is 15 residues. Germline lookup yields CDR1 LGHDT and CDR2 YNNKEL (reference sequence). The V and J ends lost 4 bases and 3 bases respectively, with 15 bases between them. CDR3 in DNA: TGTGCCAGCAGCCGAAGCACAGGGAAGGACACTGAAGCTTTCTTT. This translates into CASSRSTGKDTEAFF.